What follows are 18 T cell receptor beta chains derived from one specimen sequenced in a study of blood T cell repertoires in COVID-19. Profiling relied on immunoSEQ multiplex PCR, and the TCRdb table lists in-frame clones only, not all of them. In the table there are fewer than 250,000 clones, 80% to 90% of which are singletons. The source material was peripheral blood. Source of these receptors: a middle-aged man with acute or convalescent COVID-19.

This clone occurred a few times. CDR3 sequence (DNA): TGCGCCAGCGACAGGATTGCCTACGAGCAGTACTTC. As protein: CASDRIAYEQYF. This chain links TRBV10-1 with TRBJ2-7, with TRBD1 as a possible D gene (6 bases). Trimming left V 8 bases short and J 2 bases short, with 10 bases between. This CDR3 region has 12 residues. The germline gives CDR1 WNHNN, CDR2 SYGVQD (reference sequence).

The chain carries TRBV28 and TRBJ1-2; TRBD1 agrees at 8 bases. Germline V gives CDR1 MDHEN, CDR2 SYDVKM. J lost 3 bases, V lost 4 bases, and 13 bases had no gene match. The CDR3 is 17 amino acids. The CDR3 region is CASSSSGGASLDYGYTF. The CDR3 DNA reads TGTGCCAGCAGTTCCTCAGGGGGCGCATCATTGGACTATGGCTACACCTTC.

The CDR3 reads CASSGADRGHDRYGYTF. CDR3 nucleotide sequence: TGTGCCAGCAGTGGCGCGGACAGGGGCCACGATCGCTATGGCTACACCTTC. V gene TRBV28 combines with J gene TRBJ1-2; TRBD1 matches 9 bases. The junction had 14 bases not matched to a gene; V was cut back by 5 bases and J by 4 bases. Germline CDR1 and CDR2: MDHEN and SYDVKM. The CDR3 has 17 residues.

The chain uses TRBV2 and TRBJ1-3, with D hard to call. Trimming took off 4 bases at V and 7 bases at J, with 11 bases between the two ends. CDR1 SNHLY and CDR2 FYNNEI come from the germline V gene. This CDR3 has 13 amino acids. DNA of the CDR3: TGTGCCAGCAGTGTGGGAGGCCTCAACACCATATATTTT. Its protein product is CASSVGGLNTIYF.

This rearrangement joins TRBV4-1 to TRBJ2-1; D is perhaps TRBD1 (6 bases). Germline CDR1 reads MGHRA; CDR2 reads YSYEKL. The CDR3 runs to 17 residues. V was trimmed by 0 bases and J by 0 bases, leaving 12 bases between them. The CDR3 region is CASSQEGPDSSYNEQFF. The CDR3 bases are TGCGCCAGCAGCCAAGAGGGACCGGACAGCTCCTACAATGAGCAGTTCTTC.

The rearrangement links TRBV2 to TRBJ2-1, with 8 bases lining up with TRBD2. Trimming removed 1 base from V and 5 bases from J; junction bases left unmatched: 7. Germline V gene sequence: CDR1 SNHLY, CDR2 FYNNEI. This CDR3 has 16 residues. The chain's CDR3 is CASSEDGTRRDNEQFF. The CDR3 bases are TGTGCCAGCAGTGAAGATGGGACTAGGCGGGACAATGAGCAGTTCTTC.

This clone was recorded once. The rearrangement uses TRBV29-1 and TRBJ1-2; tentative D call: TRBD1 (6 bases). V was trimmed by 5 bases and J by 5 bases, leaving 9 bases between them. The germline V gene has CDR1 SQVTM and CDR2 ANQGSEA. This CDR3 is 11 amino acids long. The CDR3 loop reads CSVYRDYGYTF. The CDR3 DNA sequence: TGCAGCGTTTACAGGGATTATGGCTACACCTTC.

The gene calls are TRBV5-6 and TRBJ2-7; 8 nucleotides align to TRBD1. In germline, CDR1 is SGHDT, CDR2 YYEEEE. The CDR3 has 16 residues. Trimming cost V 0 bases and J 6 bases; bases outside gene matches: 11. The chain's CDR3 is CASSLGLGAGGPEQYF. In DNA form, the CDR3 reads TGTGCCAGCAGCTTGGGACTGGGCGCAGGGGGCCCCGAGCAGTACTTC.

V usage is TRBV27 and J usage is TRBJ1-3; D uncertain. Germline CDR1 is MNHEY and CDR2 is SMNVEV (reference sequence). The CDR3 is 14 amino acids. The V gene lost 6 bases and the J gene lost 2 bases, with 11 bases spanning the gap. The CDR3: CASRSGSAGNTIYF. The CDR3 nucleotides read TGTGCCAGCAGGTCGGGGTCGGCTGGAAACACCATATATTTT.

V is TRBV4-3 and J is TRBJ2-4, with D uncertain. Germline-derived CDR1 and CDR2 are LGHNA and YSLEER. The V and J ends lost 0 bases and 1 base respectively, with 4 bases between them. This CDR3 comprises 14 residues. CDR3 DNA sequence: TGCGCCAGCAGCCAAGACAGGGCCAAAAACATTCAGTACTTC. Translated: CASSQDRAKNIQYF.

The chain combines TRBV9 with TRBJ1-5, with D uncertain. Germline loops: CDR1 SGDLS, CDR2 YYNGEE. V shed 4 bases and J shed 2 bases, with 13 bases lying between them. The length of the CDR3 is 15 residues. Written as DNA, the CDR3 is TGTGCCAGCAGCCCGGGAGGCCAGGGCAATCAGCCCCAGCATTTT. This translates into CASSPGGQGNQPQHF.

The genes are TRBV5-5 and TRBJ1-1; D gene unclear. This CDR3 region has 14 residues. Germline V gene lookup returns CDR1 SGHKS and CDR2 YYEKEE (reference sequence). V dropped 0 bases and J dropped 6 bases, with 12 bases sitting between them. The CDR3 bases are TGTGCCAGCAGCTTGGTAGCGGGCGGACCTGAAGCTTTCTTT. Protein: CASSLVAGGPEAFF.

The CDR3 DNA follows: TGTGCCAGCAACTCCGACAGAGACACTGAAGCTTTCTTT. This sequence encodes CASNSDRDTEAFF. The chain links TRBV7-2 to TRBJ1-1; tentatively, D is TRBD1 (5 bases). CDR3 length: 13 residues. The germline V and J ends were trimmed by 7 bases and 3 bases, with 12 bases remaining between them. Germline CDR1 reads SGHTA; CDR2 reads FQGNSA.

This rearrangement joins TRBV7-9 to TRBJ2-7, with D perhaps matching TRBD1 (7 bases). Trimming took 8 bases from V and 2 from J, leaving 10 bases between them. The germline CDR1 and CDR2 sequences are SEHNR and FQNEAQ (reference sequence). The CDR3 runs to 12 residues. CDR3 in amino acids: CASGGGPYEQYF. As DNA, the CDR3 is TGTGCCAGCGGAGGGGGCCCCTACGAGCAGTACTTC.

The gene calls are TRBV27 and TRBJ2-7; possible D gene TRBD2, 7 bases. Looked up from germline, CDR1 is MNHEY and CDR2 is SMNVEV (reference sequence). V lost 10 bases and J lost 7, with 20 bases in between. The length of the CDR3 is 13 residues. The CDR3 sequence is CATSYREGWEQYF. The CDR3 coding sequence is TGTGCCACTTCGTACAGGGAGGGTTGGGAGCAGTACTTC.

The chain combines TRBV28 with TRBJ2-2, with TRBD2 matching over 9 bases. The ends lost 3 bases at V and 5 bases at J; junction bases unmatched: 4. Germline V gives CDR1 MDHEN, CDR2 SYDVKM. CDR3 size: 15 residues. Written as DNA, the CDR3 is TGTGCCAGCAGTTTTAGCGGGAGCAAGACCGGGGAGCTGTTTTTT. It encodes CASSFSGSKTGELFF.

The chain joins TRBV6-4 to TRBJ1-5, with 8 bases lining up with TRBD1. V trimming: 3 bases; J trimming: 7 bases; junction bases outside the gene matches: 8. This CDR3 spans 15 amino acids. Germline V gene sequence: CDR1 MRHNA, CDR2 SNTAGT. The CDR3 sequence: CASSEVAGGYQPQHF. The CDR3 DNA follows: TGTGCCAGCAGTGAAGTCGCAGGGGGCTACCAGCCCCAGCATTTT.

This chain joins TRBV7-9 and TRBJ2-3; the D gene is possibly TRBD1 (6 bases). From germline, CDR1 is SEHNR and CDR2 FQNEAQ (reference sequence). V gave up 5 bases and J gave up 6 bases, with 15 bases separating them. This CDR3 is built from 14 residues. The CDR3: CASSEIQGRDTQYF. CDR3 nucleotide sequence: TGTGCCAGCAGCGAGATACAGGGAAGGGATACGCAGTATTTT.